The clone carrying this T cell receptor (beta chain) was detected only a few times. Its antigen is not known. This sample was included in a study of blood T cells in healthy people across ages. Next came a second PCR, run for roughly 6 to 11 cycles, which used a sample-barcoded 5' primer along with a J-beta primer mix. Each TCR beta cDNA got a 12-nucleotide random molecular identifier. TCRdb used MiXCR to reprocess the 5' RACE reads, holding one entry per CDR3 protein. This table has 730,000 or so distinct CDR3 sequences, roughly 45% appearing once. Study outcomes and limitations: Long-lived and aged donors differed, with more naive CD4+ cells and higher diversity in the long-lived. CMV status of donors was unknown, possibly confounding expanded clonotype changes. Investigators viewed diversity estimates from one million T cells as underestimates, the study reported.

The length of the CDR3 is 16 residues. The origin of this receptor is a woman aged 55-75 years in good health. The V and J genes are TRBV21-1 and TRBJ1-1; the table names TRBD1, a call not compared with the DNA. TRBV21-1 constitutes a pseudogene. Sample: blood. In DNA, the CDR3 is TGTGCCAGCAGCTTGGGGGGAGGGGGCAGGAGGAGTGAAGCTTTCTTT. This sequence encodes CASSLGGGGRRSEAFF.